This section outlines one T cell receptor beta chain sequence together with its context. Sequencing targeted expressed TCRB transcripts, as all isolated RNA had been reverse transcribed. This table comes from immunoSEQ multiplex PCR, and its TCRdb copy is limited to in-frame clones, with some not included. The sample lists 810,000 or so clones, roughly a sixth occurring once. The data are from a study of beta chain features in type 1 diabetes. Germline V gene sequence: CDR1 SGHAT, CDR2 FQNNGV. Trimming took off 3 bases at V and 8 bases at J, with 8 bases between the two ends. This CDR3 contains 11 residues.

The material sequenced was naive CD4+ T cells from blood. The rearrangement joins TRBV11-2 to TRBJ2-7; D is perhaps TRBD1 (6 bases). This clonotype was obtained from a woman aged 18-30 years in good health. The CDR3 spells CASSFTGKQYF. The CDR3, as DNA: TGTGCCAGCAGCTTCACAGGGAAGCAGTACTTC.